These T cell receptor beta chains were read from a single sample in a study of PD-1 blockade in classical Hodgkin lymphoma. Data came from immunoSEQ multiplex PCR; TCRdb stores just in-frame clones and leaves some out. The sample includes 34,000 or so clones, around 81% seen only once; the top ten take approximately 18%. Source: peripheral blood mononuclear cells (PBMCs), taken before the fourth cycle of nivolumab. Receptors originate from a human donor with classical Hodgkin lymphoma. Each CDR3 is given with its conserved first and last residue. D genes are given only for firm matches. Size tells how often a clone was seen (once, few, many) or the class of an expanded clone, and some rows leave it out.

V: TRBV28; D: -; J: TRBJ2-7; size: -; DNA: TGTGCCAGCAGCCTGAGCAGGTACCCCTACGAGCAGTACTTC; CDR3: CASSLSRYPYEQYF
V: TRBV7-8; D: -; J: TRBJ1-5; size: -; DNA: TGTGCCAGCAGCCCCGGGGTGGGTGGCAATCAGCCCCAGCATTTT; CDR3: CASSPGVGGNQPQHF
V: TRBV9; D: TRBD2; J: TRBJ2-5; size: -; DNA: TGTGCCAGCAGCGAGACTAGCGGGGACCAAGAGACCCAGTACTTC; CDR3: CASSETSGDQETQYF
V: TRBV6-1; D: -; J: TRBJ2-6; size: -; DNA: TGTGCCAGCAGTGACACGGGGCTCTGGAGCTCTGGGGCCAACGTCCTGACTTTC; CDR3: CASSDTGLWSSGANVLTF
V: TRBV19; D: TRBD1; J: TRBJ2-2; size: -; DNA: TGTGCCAGTTCCACAGGGGCATTGGTGAAGCTGTTTTTT; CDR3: CASSTGALVKLFF
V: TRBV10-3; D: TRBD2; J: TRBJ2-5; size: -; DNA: TGTGCCATCAGTGGGACTAGCATCGAGACCCAGTACTTC; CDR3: CAISGTSIETQYF
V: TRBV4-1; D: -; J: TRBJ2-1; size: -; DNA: TGCGCCAGCAGCCACGGACGACTGAGCTCCTACAATGAGCAGTTCTTC; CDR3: CASSHGRLSSYNEQFF
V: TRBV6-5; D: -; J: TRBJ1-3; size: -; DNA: TGTGCCAGCAGTTACGGGCAGGCTGGAAACACCATATATTTT; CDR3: CASSYGQAGNTIYF
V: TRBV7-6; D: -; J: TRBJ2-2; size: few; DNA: TGTGCCAGCAGCTTATTCTGGGGCACCGGGGAGCTGTTTTTT; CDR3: CASSLFWGTGELFF
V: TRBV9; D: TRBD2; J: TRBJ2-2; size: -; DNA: TGTGCCAGCAGCACCCCCCGGGGGGAGGATAGAAACACCGGGGAGCTGTTTTTT; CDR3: CASSTPRGEDRNTGELFF
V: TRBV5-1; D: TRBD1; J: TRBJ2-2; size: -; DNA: TGCGCCAGCAGCTTGGCCGGGACAGGGGGCCGCAGCACCGGGGAGCTGTTTTTT; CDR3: CASSLAGTGGRSTGELFF
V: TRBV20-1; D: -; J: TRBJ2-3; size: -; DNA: TGCAGCTGGACTGTAACAGATACGCAGTATTTT; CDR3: CSWTVTDTQYF
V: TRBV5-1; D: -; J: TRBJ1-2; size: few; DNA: TGCGCCAGCAGCTTGGCCGGCGGGTTCGATGGCTACACCTTC; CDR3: CASSLAGGFDGYTF
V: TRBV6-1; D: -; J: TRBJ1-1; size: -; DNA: TGTGCCAGCAGTGAATCTGGTCGGGTAATGGCTTTCTTT; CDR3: CASSESGRVMAFF
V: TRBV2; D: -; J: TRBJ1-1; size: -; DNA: TGTGCCGGCAGTGAAGGGGCCAGGGGTATGACTGAAGCTTTCTTT; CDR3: CAGSEGARGMTEAFF
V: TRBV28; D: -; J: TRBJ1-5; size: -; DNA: TGTGCCAGCAGTCTCCGTTGGGTGGGGGGTGGCAATCAGCCCCAGCATTTT; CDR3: CASSLRWVGGGNQPQHF
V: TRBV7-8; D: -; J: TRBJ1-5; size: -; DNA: TGTGCCAGCAGCTTCCAAGAGCACAATCAGCCCCAGCATTTT; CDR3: CASSFQEHNQPQHF
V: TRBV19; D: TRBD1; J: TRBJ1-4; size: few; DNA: TGTGCCAGTAGTACCACAGGGGTGGGTGAAAAACTGTTTTTT; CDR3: CASSTTGVGEKLFF
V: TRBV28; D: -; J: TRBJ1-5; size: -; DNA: TGTGCCAGCTGGCTTGCAGGTCAGCCCCAGCATTTT; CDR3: CASWLAGQPQHF
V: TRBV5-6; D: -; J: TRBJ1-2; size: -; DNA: TGTGCCAGCAGCACGCGGGTTATCCATGGCTACACCTTC; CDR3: CASSTRVIHGYTF
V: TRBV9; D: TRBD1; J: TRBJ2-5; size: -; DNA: TGTGCCAGCAGCGCCGGACAGGGAGTAGAGGAGACCCAGTACTTC; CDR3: CASSAGQGVEETQYF
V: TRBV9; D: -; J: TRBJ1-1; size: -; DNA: TGTGCCAGCAGCGTAGGTCCGAACACTGAAGCTTTCTTT; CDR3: CASSVGPNTEAFF
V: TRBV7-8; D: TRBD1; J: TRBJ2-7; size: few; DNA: TGTGCCAGCAGCTTTGGGACAGGGGAAGGCGAGCAGTACTTC; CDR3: CASSFGTGEGEQYF
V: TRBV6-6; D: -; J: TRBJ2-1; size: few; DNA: TGTGCCAGCAGTTACCACTATAATCCCTACAATGAGCAGTTCTTC; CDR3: CASSYHYNPYNEQFF
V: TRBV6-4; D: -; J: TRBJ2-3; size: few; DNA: TGTGCCAGCAGTGACTCCCCTAGCGCTAGCACAGATACGCAGTATTTT; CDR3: CASSDSPSASTDTQYF
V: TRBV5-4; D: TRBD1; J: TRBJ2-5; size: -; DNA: TGTGCCAGTCCTCGGGCTTTTGGGACAGGGGGCTTAGAGACCCAGTACTTC; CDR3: CASPRAFGTGGLETQYF
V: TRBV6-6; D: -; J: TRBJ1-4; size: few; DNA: TGTGCCAGCAGTCAAATCTGGACCGATTTTAATGAAAAACTGTTTTTT; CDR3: CASSQIWTDFNEKLFF
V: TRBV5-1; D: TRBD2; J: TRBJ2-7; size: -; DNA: TGCGCCAGCAGCTTGTCGGGGGGCTCCTACGAGCAGTACTTC; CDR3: CASSLSGGSYEQYF
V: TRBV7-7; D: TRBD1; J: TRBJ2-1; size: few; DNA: TGTGCTAGCAGCTTAGACAGGGGCAATGAGCAGTTCTTC; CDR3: CASSLDRGNEQFF
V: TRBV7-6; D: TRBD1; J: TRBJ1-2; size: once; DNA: TGTGCCAGCAGCCAGGACAGGGGCTATGGCTACACCTTC; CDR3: CASSQDRGYGYTF
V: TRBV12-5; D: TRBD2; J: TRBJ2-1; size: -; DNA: TGTGCTAGTGGTTTGGCTAGCGGGGGGCCGTACAATGAGCAGTTCTTC; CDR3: CASGLASGGPYNEQFF
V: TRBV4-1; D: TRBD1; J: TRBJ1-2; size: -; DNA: TGCGCCAGCAGCCAAGTATGGGACAGGGGGCTGGTCTATGGCTACACCTTC; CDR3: CASSQVWDRGLVYGYTF
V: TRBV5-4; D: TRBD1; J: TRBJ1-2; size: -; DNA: TGTGCCAGCAGGACCGAGGGACAGGGGCAGTTATATGGCTACACCTTC; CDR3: CASRTEGQGQLYGYTF
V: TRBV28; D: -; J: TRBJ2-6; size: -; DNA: TGTGCCAGCTCCTCCCCTTCCAGAGTTTCTGGGGCCAACGTCCTGACTTTC; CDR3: CASSSPSRVSGANVLTF
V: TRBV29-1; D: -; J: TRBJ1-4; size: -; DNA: TGCAGCGTTGAGGCAGGAGCTAATGAAAAACTGTTTTTT; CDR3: CSVEAGANEKLFF
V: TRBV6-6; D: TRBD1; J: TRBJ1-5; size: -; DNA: TGTGCCAGCAGGGGACAGGGAAGCAATCAGCCCCAGCATTTT; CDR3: CASRGQGSNQPQHF
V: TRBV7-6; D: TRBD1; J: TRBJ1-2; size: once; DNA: TGTGCCAGCAGCTTACCGGGACAGGGGTCGGGTGGCTACACCTTC; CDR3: CASSLPGQGSGGYTF
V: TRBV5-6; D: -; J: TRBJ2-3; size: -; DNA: TGTGCCAGCAGCCCCTACGCGGAAAGCACAGATACGCAGTATTTT; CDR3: CASSPYAESTDTQYF
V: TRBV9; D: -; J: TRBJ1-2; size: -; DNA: TGTGCCAGCAGCGCTGGGGGAGGGACGCTCTTAGCTAACTATGGCTACACCTTC; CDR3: CASSAGGGTLLANYGYTF
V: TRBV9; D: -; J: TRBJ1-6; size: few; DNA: TGTGCCAGCAGCGTAGACTCCTATAATTCACCCCTCCACTTT; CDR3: CASSVDSYNSPLHF
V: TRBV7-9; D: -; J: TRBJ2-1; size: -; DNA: TGTGCCAGCAGCTTCAGAGTAGCGGAGGAGCAGTTCTTC; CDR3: CASSFRVAEEQFF
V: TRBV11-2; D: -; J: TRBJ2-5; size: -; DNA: TGTGCCAGCAGCAACCCCTACGGGAGAACCCAGTACTTC; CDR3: CASSNPYGRTQYF
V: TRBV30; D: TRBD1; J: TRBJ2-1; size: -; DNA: TGTGCCTGGTCGGCAGGGGGCTCCTACAATGAGCAGTTCTTC; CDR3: CAWSAGGSYNEQFF
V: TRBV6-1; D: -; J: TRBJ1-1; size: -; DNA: TGTGCCAGCAGCCCTGAACAGGGCACTGAAGCTTTCTTT; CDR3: CASSPEQGTEAFF